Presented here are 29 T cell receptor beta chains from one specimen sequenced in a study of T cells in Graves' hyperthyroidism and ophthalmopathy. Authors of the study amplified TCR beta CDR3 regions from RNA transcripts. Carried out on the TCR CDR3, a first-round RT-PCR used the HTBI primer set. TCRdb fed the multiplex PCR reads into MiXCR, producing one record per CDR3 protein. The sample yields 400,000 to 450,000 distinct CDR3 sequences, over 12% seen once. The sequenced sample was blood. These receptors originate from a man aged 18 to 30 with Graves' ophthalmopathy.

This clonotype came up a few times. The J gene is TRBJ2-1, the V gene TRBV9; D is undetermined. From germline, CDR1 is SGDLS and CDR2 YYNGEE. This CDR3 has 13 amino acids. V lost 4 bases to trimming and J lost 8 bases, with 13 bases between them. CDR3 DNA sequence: TGTGCCAGCAGCCCGAGCCCTGTCTATGAGCAGTTCTTC. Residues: CASSPSPVYEQFF.

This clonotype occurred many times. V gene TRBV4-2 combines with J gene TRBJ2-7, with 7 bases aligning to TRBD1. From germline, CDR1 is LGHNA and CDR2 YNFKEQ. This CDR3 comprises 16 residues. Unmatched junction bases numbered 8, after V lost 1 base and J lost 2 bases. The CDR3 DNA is TGTGCCAGCAGCCAAGGTAGTACAGGGGCGGCCTACGAGCAGTACTTC. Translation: CASSQGSTGAAYEQYF.

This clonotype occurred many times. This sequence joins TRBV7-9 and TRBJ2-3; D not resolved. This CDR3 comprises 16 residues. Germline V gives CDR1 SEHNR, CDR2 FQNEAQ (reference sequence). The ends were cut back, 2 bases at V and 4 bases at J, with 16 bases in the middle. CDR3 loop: CASSLNEFSDADTQYF. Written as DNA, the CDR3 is TGTGCCAGCAGCTTAAACGAGTTCTCTGACGCAGATACGCAGTATTTT.

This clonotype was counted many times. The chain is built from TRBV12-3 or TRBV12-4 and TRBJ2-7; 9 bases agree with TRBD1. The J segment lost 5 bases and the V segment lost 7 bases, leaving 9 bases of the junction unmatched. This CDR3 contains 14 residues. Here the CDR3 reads CASTRDREVHEQYF. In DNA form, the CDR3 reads TGTGCCAGCACCCGGGACAGGGAGGTCCACGAGCAGTACTTC.

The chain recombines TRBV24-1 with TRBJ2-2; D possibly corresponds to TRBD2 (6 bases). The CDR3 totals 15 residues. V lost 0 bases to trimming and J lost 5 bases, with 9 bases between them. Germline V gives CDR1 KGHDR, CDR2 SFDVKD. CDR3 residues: CATSDLRGETGELFF. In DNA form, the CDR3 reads TGTGCCACCAGTGATTTGCGCGGGGAGACCGGGGAGCTGTTTTTT.

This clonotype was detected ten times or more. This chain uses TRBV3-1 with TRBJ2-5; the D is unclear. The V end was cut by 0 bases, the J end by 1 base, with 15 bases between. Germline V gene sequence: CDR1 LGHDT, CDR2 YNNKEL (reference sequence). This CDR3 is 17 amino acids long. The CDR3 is CASSQEAGPDLQETQYF. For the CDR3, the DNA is TGTGCCAGCAGCCAAGAAGCTGGTCCCGACCTCCAAGAGACCCAGTACTTC.

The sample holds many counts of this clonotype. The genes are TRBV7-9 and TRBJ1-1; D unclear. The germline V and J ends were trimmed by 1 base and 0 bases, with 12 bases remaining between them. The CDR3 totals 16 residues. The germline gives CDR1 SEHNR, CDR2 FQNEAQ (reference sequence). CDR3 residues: CASSLDLGLMNTEAFF. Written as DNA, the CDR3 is TGTGCCAGCAGCTTAGATTTAGGGCTTATGAACACTGAAGCTTTCTTT.

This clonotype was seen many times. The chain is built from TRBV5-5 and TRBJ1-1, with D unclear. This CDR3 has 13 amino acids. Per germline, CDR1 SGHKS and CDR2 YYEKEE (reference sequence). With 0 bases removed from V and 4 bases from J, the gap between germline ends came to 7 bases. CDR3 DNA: TGTGCCAGCAGCTTGGAGGGTATCACTGAAGCTTTCTTT. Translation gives CASSLEGITEAFF. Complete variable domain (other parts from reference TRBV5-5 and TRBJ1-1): DAGVTQSPTHLIKTRGQQVTLRCSPISGHKSVSWYQQVLGQGPQFIFQYYEKEERGRGNFPDRFSARQFPNYSSELNVNALLLGDSALYLCASSLEGITEAFFGQGTRLTVV.

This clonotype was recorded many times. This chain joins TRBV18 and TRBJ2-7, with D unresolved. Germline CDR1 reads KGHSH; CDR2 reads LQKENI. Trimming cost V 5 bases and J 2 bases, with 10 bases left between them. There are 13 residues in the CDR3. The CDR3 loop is CASSEGRTYEQYF. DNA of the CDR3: TGTGCCAGCTCAGAAGGACGGACCTACGAGCAGTACTTC.

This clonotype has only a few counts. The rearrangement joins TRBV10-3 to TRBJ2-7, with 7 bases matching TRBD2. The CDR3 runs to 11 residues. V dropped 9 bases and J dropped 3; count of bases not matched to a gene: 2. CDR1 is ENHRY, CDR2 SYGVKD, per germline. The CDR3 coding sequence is TGTGCCATTTCGGGGGGCTACGAGCAGTACTTC. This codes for CAISGGYEQYF.

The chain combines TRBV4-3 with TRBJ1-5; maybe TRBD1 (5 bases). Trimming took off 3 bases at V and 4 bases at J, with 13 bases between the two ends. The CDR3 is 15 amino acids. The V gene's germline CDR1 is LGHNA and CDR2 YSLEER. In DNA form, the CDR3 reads TGCGCCAGCAGCCAGACAGCTTCGGGAAATCAGCCCCAGCATTTT. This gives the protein CASSQTASGNQPQHF.

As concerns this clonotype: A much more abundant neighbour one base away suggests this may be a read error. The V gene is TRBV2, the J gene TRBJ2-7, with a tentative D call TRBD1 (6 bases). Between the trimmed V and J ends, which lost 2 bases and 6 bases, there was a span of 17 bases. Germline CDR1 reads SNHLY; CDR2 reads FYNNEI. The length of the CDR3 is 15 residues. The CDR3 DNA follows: TGTGCCAGCAGTGAAAAACAGGGAATTTTACGCGAGCAGTACTTC. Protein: CASSEKQGILREQYF.

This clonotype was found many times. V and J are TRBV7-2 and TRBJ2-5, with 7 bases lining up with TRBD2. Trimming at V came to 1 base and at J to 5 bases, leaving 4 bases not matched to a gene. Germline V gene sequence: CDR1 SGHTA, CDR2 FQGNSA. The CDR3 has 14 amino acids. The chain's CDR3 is CASSLGAGSETQYF. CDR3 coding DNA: TGTGCCAGCAGCTTAGGAGCGGGAAGCGAGACCCAGTACTTC.

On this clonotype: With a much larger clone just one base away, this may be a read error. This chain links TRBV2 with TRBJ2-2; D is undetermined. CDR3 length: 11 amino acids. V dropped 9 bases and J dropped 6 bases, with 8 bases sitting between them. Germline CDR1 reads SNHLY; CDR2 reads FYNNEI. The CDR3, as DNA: TGTGCCAGAACTGAGGCCGGGGAGCTGTTTTTT. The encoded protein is CARTEAGELFF.

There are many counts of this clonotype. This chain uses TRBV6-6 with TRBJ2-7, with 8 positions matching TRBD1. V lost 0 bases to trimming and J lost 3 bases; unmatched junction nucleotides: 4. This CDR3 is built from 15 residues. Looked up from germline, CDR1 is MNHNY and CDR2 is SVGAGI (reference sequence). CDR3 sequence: CASSYSGTGGYEQYF. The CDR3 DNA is TGTGCCAGCAGTTACTCCGGTACAGGGGGCTACGAGCAGTACTTC.

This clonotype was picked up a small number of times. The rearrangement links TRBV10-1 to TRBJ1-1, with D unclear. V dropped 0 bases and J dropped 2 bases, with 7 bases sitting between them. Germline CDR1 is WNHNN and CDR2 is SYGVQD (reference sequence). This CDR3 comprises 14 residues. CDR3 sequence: CASSESTDNTEAFF. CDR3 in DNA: TGCGCCAGCAGTGAGTCAACAGACAACACTGAAGCTTTCTTT.

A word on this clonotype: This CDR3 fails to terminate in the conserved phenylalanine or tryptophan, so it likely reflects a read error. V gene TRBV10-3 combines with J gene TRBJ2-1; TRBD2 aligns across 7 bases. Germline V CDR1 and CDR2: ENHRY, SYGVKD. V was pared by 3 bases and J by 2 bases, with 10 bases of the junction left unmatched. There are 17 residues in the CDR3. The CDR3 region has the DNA TGTGCCATCAGTGATCTCGTAGGCGGGAGAGCCTACAATGAGCAGTTCTCC. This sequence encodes CAISDLVGGRAYNEQFS.

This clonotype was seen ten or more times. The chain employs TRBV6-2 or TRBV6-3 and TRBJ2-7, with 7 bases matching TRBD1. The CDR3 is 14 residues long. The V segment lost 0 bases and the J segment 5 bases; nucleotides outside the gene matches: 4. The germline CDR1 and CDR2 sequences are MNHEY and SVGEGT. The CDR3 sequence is CASSYSGGIDEQYF. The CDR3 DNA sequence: TGTGCCAGCAGTTACTCAGGGGGCATCGACGAGCAGTACTTC.

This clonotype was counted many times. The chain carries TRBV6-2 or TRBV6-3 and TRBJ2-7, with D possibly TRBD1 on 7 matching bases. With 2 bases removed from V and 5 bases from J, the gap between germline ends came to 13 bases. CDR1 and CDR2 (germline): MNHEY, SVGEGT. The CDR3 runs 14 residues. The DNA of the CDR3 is TGTGCCAGCAGTTACGTACAGGGGAGGCACGAGCAGTACTTC. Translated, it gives CASSYVQGRHEQYF.

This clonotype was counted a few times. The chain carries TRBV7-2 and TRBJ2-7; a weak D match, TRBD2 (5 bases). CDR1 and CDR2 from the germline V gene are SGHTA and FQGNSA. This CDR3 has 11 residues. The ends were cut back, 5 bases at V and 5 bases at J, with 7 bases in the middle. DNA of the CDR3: TGTGCCAGCAGCCGGGATCACGAGCAGTACTTC. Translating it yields CASSRDHEQYF.

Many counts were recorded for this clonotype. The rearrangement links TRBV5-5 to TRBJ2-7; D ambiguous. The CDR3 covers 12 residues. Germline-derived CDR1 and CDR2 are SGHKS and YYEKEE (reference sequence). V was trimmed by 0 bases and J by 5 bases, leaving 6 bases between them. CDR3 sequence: CASSLASHEQYF. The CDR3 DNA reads TGTGCCAGCAGCTTGGCCAGCCACGAGCAGTACTTC.

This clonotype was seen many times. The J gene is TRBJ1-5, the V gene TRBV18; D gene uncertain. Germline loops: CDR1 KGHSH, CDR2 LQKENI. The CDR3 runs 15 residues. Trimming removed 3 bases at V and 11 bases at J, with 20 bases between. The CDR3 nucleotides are TGTGCCAGCTCACCTCGGACCACGGGGTATCGCTCCCAGCATTTT. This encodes CASSPRTTGYRSQHF. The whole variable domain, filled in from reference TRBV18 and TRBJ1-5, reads NAGVMQNPRHLVRRRGQEARLRCSPMKGHSHVYWYRQLPEEGLKFMVYLQKENIIDESGMPKERFSAEFPKEGPSILRIQQVVRGDSAAYFCASSPRTTGYRSQHFGDGTRLSIL.

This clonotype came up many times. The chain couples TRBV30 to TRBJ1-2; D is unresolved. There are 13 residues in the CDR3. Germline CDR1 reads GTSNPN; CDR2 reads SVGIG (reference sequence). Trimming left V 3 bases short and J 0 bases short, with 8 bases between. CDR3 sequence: CAWSGQTNYGYTF. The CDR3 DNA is TGTGCCTGGAGCGGGCAAACTAACTATGGCTACACCTTC.

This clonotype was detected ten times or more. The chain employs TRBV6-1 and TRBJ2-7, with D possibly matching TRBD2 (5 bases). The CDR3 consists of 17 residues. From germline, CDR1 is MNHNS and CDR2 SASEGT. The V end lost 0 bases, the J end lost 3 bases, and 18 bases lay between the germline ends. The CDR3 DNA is TGTGCCAGCAGTGAAGCGGAAGGACGGCTAGCCGACTACGAGCAGTACTTC. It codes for CASSEAEGRLADYEQYF.

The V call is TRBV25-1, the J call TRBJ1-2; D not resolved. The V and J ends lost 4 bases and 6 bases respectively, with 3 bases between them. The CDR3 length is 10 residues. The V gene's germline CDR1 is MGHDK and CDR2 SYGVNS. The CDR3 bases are TGTGCCAGCAGTGCTGATGGCTACACCTTC. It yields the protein CASSADGYTF.

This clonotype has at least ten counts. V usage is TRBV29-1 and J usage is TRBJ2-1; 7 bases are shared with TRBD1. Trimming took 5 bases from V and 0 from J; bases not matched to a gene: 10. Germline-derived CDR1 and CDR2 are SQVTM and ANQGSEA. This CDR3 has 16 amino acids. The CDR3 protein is CSVLRLQGSSYNEQFF. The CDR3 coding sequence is TGCAGCGTTCTCAGATTACAGGGGAGCTCCTACAATGAGCAGTTCTTC.

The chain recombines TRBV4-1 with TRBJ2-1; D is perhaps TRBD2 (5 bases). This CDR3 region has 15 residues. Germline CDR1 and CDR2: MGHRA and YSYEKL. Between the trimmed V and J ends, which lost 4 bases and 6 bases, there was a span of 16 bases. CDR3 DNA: TGCGCCAGCAGCCGCGGGCGGCTTTGGGTCAATGAGCAGTTCTTC. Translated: CASSRGRLWVNEQFF.

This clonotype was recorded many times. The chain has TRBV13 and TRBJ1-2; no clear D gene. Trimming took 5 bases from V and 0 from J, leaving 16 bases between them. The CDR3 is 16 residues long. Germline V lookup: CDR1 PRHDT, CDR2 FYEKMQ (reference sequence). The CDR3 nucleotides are TGTGCCAGCAGCCTTAGGTGGGCAGTGGCTAACTATGGCTACACCTTC. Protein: CASSLRWAVANYGYTF.

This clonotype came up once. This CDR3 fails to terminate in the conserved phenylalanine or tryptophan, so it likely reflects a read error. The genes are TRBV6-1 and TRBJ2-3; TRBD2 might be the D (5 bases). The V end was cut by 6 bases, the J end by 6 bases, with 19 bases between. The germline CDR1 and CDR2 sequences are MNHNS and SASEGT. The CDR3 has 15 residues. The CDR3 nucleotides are TGTGCCAGCAGGCCTACTAGGTCCTCTTCGGATACGCAGTATTTA. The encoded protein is CASRPTRSSSDTQYL.